The rows below give T cell receptor beta chains drawn from one sample of a study of lymphopenia after photon versus proton radiotherapy. Clones were sequenced by immunoSEQ multiplex PCR, and TCRdb holds only the in-frame ones, with some missing. Of roughly 67,000 clones listed, about nine tenths are singletons. The material was peripheral blood, obtained from a patient treated with photon-based radiotherapy. The origin of the receptors is a woman in her 70s with pancreatic cancer. Both conserved end residues are part of each CDR3. Size tells how often a clone was seen (once, few, many) or the class of an expanded clone, and some rows leave it out.

V gene: TRBV5-4
clone size: NA
J gene: TRBJ2-1
CDR3 protein: CASSDVRGSNGEQFF

V gene: TRBV7-2
clone size: NA
J gene: TRBJ2-5
CDR3 protein: CASSSRTEGETQYF

V gene: TRBV14
clone size: few
J gene: TRBJ2-3
CDR3 protein: CASSQDWGGPTGTDTQYF

V gene: TRBV28
clone size: NA
J gene: TRBJ2-2
CDR3 protein: CASSSGGLAGERTGELFF

V gene: TRBV7-2
clone size: NA
J gene: TRBJ1-5
CDR3 protein: CASSSGGGSNQPQHF

V gene: TRBV13
clone size: once
J gene: TRBJ2-3
CDR3 protein: CASSDSGSGFTDTQYF

V gene: TRBV4-1
clone size: NA
J gene: TRBJ1-4
CDR3 protein: CASSQDWGQGNEKLFF

V gene: TRBV30
clone size: NA
J gene: TRBJ2-2
CDR3 protein: CAWSFVGGLTGELFF

V gene: TRBV2
clone size: NA
J gene: TRBJ2-1
CDR3 protein: CASGRDRMNEQFF

V gene: TRBV5-1
clone size: NA
J gene: TRBJ2-3
CDR3 protein: CASNLAGGPVDTQYF

V gene: TRBV10-3
clone size: NA
J gene: TRBJ2-1
CDR3 protein: CAISEIGSSRGDEQFF

V gene: TRBV7-8
clone size: NA
J gene: TRBJ2-2
CDR3 protein: CASSVKGLAGANTGELFF

V gene: TRBV5-6
clone size: NA
J gene: TRBJ1-4
CDR3 protein: CASSLAGFNEKLFF

V gene: TRBV19
clone size: NA
J gene: TRBJ2-1
CDR3 protein: CASSILGASYNEQFF

V gene: TRBV4-2
clone size: NA
J gene: TRBJ2-3
CDR3 protein: CASSQDRAGGMTDTQYF

V gene: TRBV28
clone size: NA
J gene: TRBJ2-5
CDR3 protein: CASSRLAGGLYETQYF

V gene: TRBV5-1
clone size: NA
J gene: TRBJ2-7
CDR3 protein: CASSFNRDREYF

V gene: TRBV28
clone size: NA
J gene: TRBJ1-3
CDR3 protein: CASSLGPGASSGNTIYF

V gene: TRBV7-9
clone size: NA
J gene: TRBJ2-2
CDR3 protein: CASSLEEASGGNTGELFF

V gene: TRBV7-7
clone size: NA
J gene: TRBJ2-5
CDR3 protein: CASSLGIFGTAQETQYF

V gene: TRBV28
clone size: NA
J gene: TRBJ2-2
CDR3 protein: CASSLWTANTGELFF

V gene: TRBV5-4
clone size: NA
J gene: TRBJ2-1
CDR3 protein: CASSTGTSGFSSYNEQFF

V gene: TRBV7-6
clone size: NA
J gene: TRBJ1-2
CDR3 protein: CASSPQGFPLDGYTF

V gene: TRBV5-1
clone size: NA
J gene: TRBJ1-4
CDR3 protein: CASSLGRGDEKLFF